This TCR beta chain came from a study of blood T cell repertoires in COVID-19. TCRdb's copy holds only in-frame clones and misses some; the assay was immunoSEQ multiplex PCR. The sample lists about 69,000 clones; 84% were seen once. Material: peripheral blood. The sequence derives from a man between 50 and 59 years old with COVID-19, enrolled during active disease.

The CDR3 is CASSRDRGNQPQHF. CDR3 nucleotide sequence: TGCGCCAGCAGCCGGGACAGGGGCAATCAGCCCCAGCATTTT. The V and J genes are TRBV4-3 and TRBJ1-5; 9 bases map to TRBD1. The length of the CDR3 is 14 residues. Germline V CDR1 and CDR2: LGHNA, YSLEER. V lost 4 bases to trimming and J lost 2 bases; unmatched junction nucleotides: 0.